What follows are 10 T cell receptor beta chains derived from one specimen sequenced in a study of T cell repertoires in aging, cancer and after chemotherapy. Peripheral blood genomic DNA, not sorted cells or RNA, was the template. TRB rearrangements spanning V, D and J were amplified using mixed TRB-A/B primers. TCRdb fed the multiplex PCR reads into MiXCR, producing one record per CDR3 protein. The repertoire has about 3,300 distinct CDR3 sequences, under 40% of them found once; the top ten carry roughly 45%. The sequenced sample consisted of blood. The receptors originated from a human donor in good health.

The chain carries TRBV14 and TRBJ2-5; D ambiguous. Per the germline V gene, CDR1 is SGHDN and CDR2 is FVKESK. The CDR3 has 15 residues. The V and J ends lost 0 bases and 4 bases respectively, with 12 bases between them. CDR3 bases: TGTGCCAGCAGCCAAGATCCGGCCCGACGAGAGACCCAGTACTTC. It translates to CASSQDPARRETQYF.

CDR3 nucleotide sequence: TGTGGTCTGGGAGGGTCGAACACCGGGGAGCTGTTTTTT. Its protein product is CGLGGSNTGELFF. The chain combines TRBV30 with TRBJ2-2, with 7 bases matching TRBD2. The germline gives CDR1 GTSNPN, CDR2 SVGIG (reference sequence). This CDR3 has 13 residues.

This clonotype was found once. The chain has TRBV20-1 and TRBJ1-4; TRBD1 might be the D (5 bases). This CDR3 contains 14 residues. Trimming left V 5 bases short and J 7 bases short, with 17 bases between. Germline V lookup: CDR1 DFQATT, CDR2 SNEGSKA (reference sequence). CDR3 DNA: TGCAGTGCTCAAAATGGCCAGGGAGGTGAAAAACTGTTTTTT. Translation gives CSAQNGQGGEKLFF.

The chain carries TRBV19 and TRBJ1-5; no clear D gene. In germline, CDR1 is LNHDA, CDR2 SQIVND (reference sequence). The CDR3 has 15 amino acids. V dropped 6 bases and J dropped 0 bases, with 12 bases sitting between them. The CDR3 DNA is TGTGCCAGTAGGACCGGGCCACTTAGCAATCAGCCCCAGCATTTT. Amino acids: CASRTGPLSNQPQHF.

Only a few counts were recorded for this clonotype. V usage is TRBV19 and J usage is TRBJ1-2, with 9 bases that match TRBD1. The length of the CDR3 is 14 residues. Germline V gives CDR1 LNHDA, CDR2 SQIVND (reference sequence). V gave up 8 bases and J gave up 8 bases; unmatched junction bases: 12. CDR3 in DNA: TGTGCCAGTGCCAAATGGGACAGGGAAGGAGGCTACACCTTC. Protein: CASAKWDREGGYTF. Complete variable domain (other parts from reference TRBV19 and TRBJ1-2): DGGITQSPKYLFRKEGQNVTLSCEQNLNHDAMYWYRQDPGQGLRLIYYSQIVNDFQKGDIAEGYSVSREKKESFPLTVTSAQKNPTAFYLCASAKWDREGGYTFGSGTRLTVV.

This clonotype was picked up a small number of times. The J gene is TRBJ1-1, the V gene TRBV6-2 or TRBV6-3; 7 bases agree with TRBD1. Trimming at V came to 6 bases and at J to 11 bases, leaving 12 bases not matched to a gene. CDR3 length: 13 residues. CDR1 and CDR2 (germline): MNHEY, SVGEGT. The CDR3 sequence: CASRPLLTGLAFF. The CDR3 nucleotides read TGTGCCAGCAGACCTCTGTTGACAGGGCTGGCTTTCTTT.

The chain carries TRBV6-6 and TRBJ2-2; 7 bases match TRBD2. With V trimmed by 6 bases and J by 4 bases, 8 bases remained unmatched. The CDR3 sequence is 15 residues long. Germline lookup yields CDR1 MNHNY and CDR2 SVGAGI (reference sequence). The CDR3 sequence: CASRPRLASTGELFF. In nucleotides, the CDR3 is TGTGCCAGCAGACCTCGACTAGCCTCCACCGGGGAGCTGTTTTTT.

This chain connects TRBV28 to TRBJ2-7, with 8 bases aligning to TRBD1. This CDR3 contains 13 residues. Looked up from germline, CDR1 is MDHEN and CDR2 is SYDVKM. The V and J ends lost 6 bases and 2 bases, in that order; junction bases with no gene match: 3. This CDR3 is CASRTGAPYEQYF. The CDR3 coding sequence is TGTGCCAGCAGGACAGGGGCGCCCTACGAGCAGTACTTC.

This chain uses TRBV7-3 with TRBJ2-5; D is perhaps TRBD2 (5 bases). This CDR3 region has 14 residues. Trimming took 2 bases from V and 1 from J, leaving 8 bases between them. In germline, CDR1 is SGHTA, CDR2 FQGTGA. The CDR3 nucleotides read TGTGCCAGCAGCTTAGCGGGTAGCCAAGAGACCCAGTACTTC. Protein product: CASSLAGSQETQYF.

The rearrangement joins TRBV12-5 to TRBJ2-2, with D possibly matching TRBD1 (6 bases). Per the germline V gene, CDR1 is LGHNT and CDR2 is FRNRAP. V lost 1 base to trimming and J lost 1 base, with 13 bases between them. The CDR3 covers 17 residues. The CDR3 DNA follows: TGTGCTAGTGGTTTGGCCCCTAAGACAGGGAACACCGGGGAGCTGTTTTTT. Amino acid sequence: CASGLAPKTGNTGELFF.